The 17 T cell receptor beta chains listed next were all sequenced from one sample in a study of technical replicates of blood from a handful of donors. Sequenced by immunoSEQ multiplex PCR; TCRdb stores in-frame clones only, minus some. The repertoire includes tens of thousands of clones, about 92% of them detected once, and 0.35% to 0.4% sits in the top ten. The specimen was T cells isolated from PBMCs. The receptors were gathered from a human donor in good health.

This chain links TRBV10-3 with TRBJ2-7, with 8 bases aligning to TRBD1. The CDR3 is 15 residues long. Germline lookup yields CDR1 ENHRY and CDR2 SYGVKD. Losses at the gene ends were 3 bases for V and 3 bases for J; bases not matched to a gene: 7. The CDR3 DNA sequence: TGTGCCATCAGTGACACCGGGACAGGTCTCTACGAGCAGTACTTC. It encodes CAISDTGTGLYEQYF.

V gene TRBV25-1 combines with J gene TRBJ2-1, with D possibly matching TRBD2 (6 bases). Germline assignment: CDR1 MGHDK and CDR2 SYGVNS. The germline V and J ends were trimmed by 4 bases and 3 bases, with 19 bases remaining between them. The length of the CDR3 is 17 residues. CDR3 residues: CASSGPFLGGIYNEQFF. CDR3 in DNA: TGTGCCAGCAGTGGTCCCTTCCTGGGCGGGATCTACAATGAGCAGTTCTTC.

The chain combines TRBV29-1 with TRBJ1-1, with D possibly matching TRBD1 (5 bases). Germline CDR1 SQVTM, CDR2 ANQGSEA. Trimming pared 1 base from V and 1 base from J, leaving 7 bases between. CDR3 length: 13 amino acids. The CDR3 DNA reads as TGCAGCGTTGAAGGGGGCAGGAACACTGAAGCTTTCTTT. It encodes CSVEGGRNTEAFF.

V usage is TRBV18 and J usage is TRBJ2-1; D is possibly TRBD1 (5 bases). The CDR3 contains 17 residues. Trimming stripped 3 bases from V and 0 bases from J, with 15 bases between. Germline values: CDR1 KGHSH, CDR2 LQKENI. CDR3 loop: CASSPPQGASSYNEQFF. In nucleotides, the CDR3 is TGTGCCAGCTCACCTCCCCAGGGCGCCAGCTCCTACAATGAGCAGTTCTTC.

The CDR3 loop is CASSPKPGLAYSYEQYF. CDR3 nucleotide sequence: TGTGCCAGCAGTCCAAAGCCGGGACTAGCGTACTCCTACGAGCAGTACTTC. The rearrangement links TRBV28 to TRBJ2-7, with TRBD2 matching over 10 bases. This CDR3 has 17 amino acids. The J segment lost 0 bases and the V segment lost 5 bases, leaving 10 bases of the junction unmatched. Germline assignment: CDR1 MDHEN and CDR2 SYDVKM.

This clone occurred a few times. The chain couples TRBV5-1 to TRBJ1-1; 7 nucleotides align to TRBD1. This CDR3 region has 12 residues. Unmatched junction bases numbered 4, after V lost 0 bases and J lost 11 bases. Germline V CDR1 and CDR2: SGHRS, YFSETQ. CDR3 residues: CASSLGQGVAFF. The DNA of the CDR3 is TGCGCCAGCAGCTTGGGACAGGGTGTCGCTTTCTTT.

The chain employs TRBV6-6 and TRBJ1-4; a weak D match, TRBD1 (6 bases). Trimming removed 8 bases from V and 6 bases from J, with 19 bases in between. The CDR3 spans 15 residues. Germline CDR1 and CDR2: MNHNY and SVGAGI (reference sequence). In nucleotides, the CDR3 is TGTGCCAGCGAAGGGCAGGGGTTTGGAGATGAAAAACTGTTTTTT. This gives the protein CASEGQGFGDEKLFF.

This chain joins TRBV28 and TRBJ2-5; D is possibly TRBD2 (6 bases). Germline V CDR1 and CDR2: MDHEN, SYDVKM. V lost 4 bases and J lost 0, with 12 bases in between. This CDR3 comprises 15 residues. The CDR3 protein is CASSSGLAYQETQYF. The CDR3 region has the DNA TGTGCCAGCAGTTCGGGTCTAGCGTACCAAGAGACCCAGTACTTC.

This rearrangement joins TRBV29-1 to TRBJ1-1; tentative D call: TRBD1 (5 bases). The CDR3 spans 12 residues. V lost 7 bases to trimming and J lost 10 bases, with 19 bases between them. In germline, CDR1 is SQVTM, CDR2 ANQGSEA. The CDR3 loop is CSATDQGMGAFF. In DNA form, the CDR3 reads TGCAGCGCCACCGATCAGGGTATGGGAGCTTTCTTT.

The CDR3 coding sequence is TGTGCCAGCCGGGACAGTCTCTTCTACGAGCAGTACTTC. It encodes CASRDSLFYEQYF. This chain uses TRBV6-1 with TRBJ2-7; 7 bases agree with TRBD1. This CDR3 region has 13 residues. Germline CDR1 is MNHNS and CDR2 is SASEGT. J was trimmed by 3 bases and V by 8 bases; bases with no gene match: 7.

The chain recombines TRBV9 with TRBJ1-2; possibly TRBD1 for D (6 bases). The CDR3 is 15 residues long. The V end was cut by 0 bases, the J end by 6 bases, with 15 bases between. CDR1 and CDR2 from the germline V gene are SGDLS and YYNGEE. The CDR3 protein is CASSVGDTGPDGYTF. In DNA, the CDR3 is TGTGCCAGCAGCGTAGGGGATACAGGGCCCGATGGCTACACCTTC.

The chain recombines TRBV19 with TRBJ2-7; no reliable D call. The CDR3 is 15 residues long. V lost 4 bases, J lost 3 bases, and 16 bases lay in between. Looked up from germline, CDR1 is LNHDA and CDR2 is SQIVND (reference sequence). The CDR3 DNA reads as TGTGCCAGTAGTACCCCGAACTCGCCCCACTACGAGCAGTACTTC. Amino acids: CASSTPNSPHYEQYF.

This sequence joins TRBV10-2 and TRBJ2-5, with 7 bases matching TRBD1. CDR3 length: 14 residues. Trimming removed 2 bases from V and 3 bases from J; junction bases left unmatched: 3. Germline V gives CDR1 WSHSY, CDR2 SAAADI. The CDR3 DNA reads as TGCGCCAGCAGTGAGGGGACAGCTAAAGAGACCCAGTACTTC. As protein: CASSEGTAKETQYF.

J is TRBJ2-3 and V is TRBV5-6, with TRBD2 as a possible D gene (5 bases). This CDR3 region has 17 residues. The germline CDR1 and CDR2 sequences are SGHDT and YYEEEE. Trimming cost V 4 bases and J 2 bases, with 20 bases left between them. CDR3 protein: CASSPLAGDSPTDTQYF. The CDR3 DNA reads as TGTGCCAGCAGCCCCCTCGCGGGCGATTCCCCCACAGATACGCAGTATTTT.

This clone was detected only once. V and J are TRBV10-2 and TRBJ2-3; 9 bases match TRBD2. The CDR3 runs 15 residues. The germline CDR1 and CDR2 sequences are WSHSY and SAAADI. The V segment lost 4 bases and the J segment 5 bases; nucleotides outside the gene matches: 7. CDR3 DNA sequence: TGCGCCAGCAGTGGCGGGAGGGGACGAGGAGATACGCAGTATTTT. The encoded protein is CASSGGRGRGDTQYF.

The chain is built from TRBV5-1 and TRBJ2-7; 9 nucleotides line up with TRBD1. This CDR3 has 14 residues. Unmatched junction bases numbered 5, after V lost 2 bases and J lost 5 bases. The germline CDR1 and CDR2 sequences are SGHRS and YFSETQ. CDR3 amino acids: CASSFYRDRDEQYF. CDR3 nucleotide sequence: TGCGCCAGCAGCTTCTACCGGGACAGGGACGAGCAGTACTTC.

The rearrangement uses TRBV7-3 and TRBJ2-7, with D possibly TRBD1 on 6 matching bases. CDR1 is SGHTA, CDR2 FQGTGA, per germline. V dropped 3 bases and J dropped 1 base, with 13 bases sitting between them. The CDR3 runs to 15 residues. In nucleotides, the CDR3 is TGTGCCAGCAGCTTGACGGACAGCCTTTCCTACGAGCAGTACTTC. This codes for CASSLTDSLSYEQYF.